The 30 T cell receptor beta chains in this list originate from one sample, sequenced in a study of T cells in Graves' hyperthyroidism and ophthalmopathy (dated by TCRdb to about 2019). Libraries came from multiplex PCR. TCRdb shows the sequencer as Illumina HiSeq 2000. The TCR beta CDR3 regions were amplified from RNA transcripts. A first-round RT-PCR of the TCR CDR3 used the HTBI primer set with the Qiagen OneStep RT-PCR kit. Through fastp at Q25 and MiXCR, TCRdb rebuilt clones from the public reads, retaining in-frame beta chains. CDR3 protein sequences are deduplicated, and each keeps its most common genes and DNA. The sample has about 400,000 distinct CDR3 sequences on record, more than 15% of them singletons. The top ten constitute around an eighth of the sample. Sequenced input: blood. The origin of the receptors is a woman younger than 35 with Graves' hyperthyroidism.

The chain links TRBV4-1 to TRBJ1-2; D unclear. Trimming removed 5 bases from V and 4 bases from J, with 17 bases in between. The CDR3 totals 15 residues. CDR1 MGHRA and CDR2 YSYEKL come from the germline V gene. As DNA, the CDR3 is TGCGCCAGCAGCAGTCGCGTAGGGCTGTCCTATGGCTACACCTTC. Translated, it gives CASSSRVGLSYGYTF.

This clonotype was picked up a small number of times. This chain links TRBV18 with TRBJ2-2, with 10 bases matching TRBD2. This CDR3 is built from 18 residues. J gave up 0 bases and V 4 bases, and 8 bases lay outside the gene matches. Germline CDR1 and CDR2: KGHSH and LQKENI. The chain's CDR3 is CASSRTGTSAPNTGELFF. DNA of the CDR3: TGTGCCAGCTCACGAACCGGGACTAGCGCGCCGAACACCGGGGAGCTGTTTTTT.

This clonotype was recorded a few times. The chain is built from TRBV6-1 and TRBJ2-7, with a possible D match to TRBD1 (6 bases). Germline values: CDR1 MNHNS, CDR2 SASEGT. The CDR3 is 13 amino acids. Trimming removed 5 bases from V and 7 bases from J, with 15 bases in between. The DNA of the CDR3 is TGTGCCAGCAGTTATTCTTATAGGGGGGAGCAGTACTTC. It yields the protein CASSYSYRGEQYF.

This clonotype was counted many times. This chain uses TRBV10-3 with TRBJ2-7, with D maybe TRBD1 (6 bases). The CDR3 totals 12 residues. Trimming took off 6 bases at V and 4 bases at J, with 10 bases between the two ends. Germline lookup yields CDR1 ENHRY and CDR2 SYGVKD. Here the CDR3 DNA reads TGTGCCATCAGCCAGGGGAAGTACGAGCAGTACTTC. This translates into CAISQGKYEQYF.

This clonotype was observed many times. The chain uses TRBV9 and TRBJ2-1; D is unresolved. V dropped 0 bases and J dropped 4 bases, with 11 bases sitting between them. The CDR3 contains 15 residues. Per the germline V gene, CDR1 is SGDLS and CDR2 is YYNGEE. The CDR3 loop reads CASSVGAHGYNEQFF. The CDR3 DNA is TGTGCCAGCAGCGTAGGGGCACATGGGTACAATGAGCAGTTCTTC.

This clonotype was counted at least ten times. The gene calls are TRBV13 and TRBJ1-1; 7 bases are shared with TRBD1. Looked up from germline, CDR1 is PRHDT and CDR2 is FYEKMQ (reference sequence). J was trimmed by 5 bases and V by 0 bases; bases with no gene match: 9. The CDR3 runs 16 residues. CDR3 loop: CASSLGQTGVSTEAFF. For the CDR3, the DNA is TGTGCCAGCAGCTTAGGCCAAACAGGGGTGAGTACTGAAGCTTTCTTT.

There are many counts of this clonotype. The junction and the germline gene differ at one end; a read error may be behind it. The V gene is TRBV7-7, the J gene TRBJ2-3; 9 nucleotides agree with TRBD1. The CDR3 has 15 residues. Germline V CDR1 and CDR2: SSHAT, FNYEAQ (reference sequence). The CDR3 bases are TGTGCTAGCAGCTTCGGGACAGGGAACACAGATACGCAGTATTTT. Its protein is CASSFGTGNTDTQYF.

In its sample, this clonotype was seen many times. The V call is TRBV9, the J call TRBJ1-2; D may be TRBD1 (5 bases). The CDR3 is 15 amino acids. Trimming took 0 bases from V and 4 from J, leaving 13 bases between them. CDR1 and CDR2 (germline): SGDLS, YYNGEE. CDR3 region: CASSVGGESSYGYTF. DNA for the CDR3: TGTGCCAGCAGCGTAGGGGGGGAATCGAGCTATGGCTACACCTTC.

The rearrangement links TRBV6-2 or TRBV6-3 to TRBJ1-3; 8 positions match TRBD1. Germline CDR1 is MNHEY and CDR2 is SVGEGT. This CDR3 has 16 amino acids. The V gene end was trimmed by 4 bases and the J gene end by 2 bases; junction bases not matched to a gene: 7. The CDR3 sequence: CASSSPSTGAGNTIYF. The CDR3 DNA reads as TGTGCCAGCAGTTCCCCCTCGACAGGGGCTGGAAACACCATATATTTT.

The rearrangement links TRBV12-3 or TRBV12-4 to TRBJ1-1; tentatively, D is TRBD1 (5 bases). This CDR3 comprises 15 residues. Trimming removed 3 bases at V and 4 bases at J, with 15 bases between. DNA for the CDR3: TGTGCCAGCAGTTTGACCCCCCAGGGCCGCACTGAAGCTTTCTTT. This sequence encodes CASSLTPQGRTEAFF.

This clonotype occurred a few times. CDR3 sequence (DNA): TGTGCCAGTAGGTCTGTGACCAGCGGCCGATCATACTATGGCTACACCTTC. Translating gives CASRSVTSGRSYYGYTF. The chain employs TRBV19 and TRBJ1-2, with unresolved D. V was clipped by 6 bases and J by 3 bases, with 23 bases between them. The V gene's germline CDR1 is LNHDA and CDR2 SQIVND (reference sequence). The CDR3 has 17 residues.

The chain uses TRBV20-1 and TRBJ2-3; D unresolved. CDR3 length: 14 amino acids. Germline CDR1 is DFQATT and CDR2 is SNEGSKA (reference sequence). Trimming removed 3 bases at V and 1 base at J, with 11 bases between. The CDR3 DNA follows: TGCAGTGCTAGCTCGGGCCTGGGCACAGATACGCAGTATTTT. It is translated as CSASSGLGTDTQYF.

This clonotype showed up many times. V is TRBV6-2 or TRBV6-3 and J is TRBJ1-1; D ambiguous. Germline loops: CDR1 MNHEY, CDR2 SVGEGT. The CDR3 spans 16 residues. V lost 0 bases, J lost 0 bases, and 11 bases lay in between. CDR3: CASSYSRTDVNTEAFF. CDR3 coding DNA: TGTGCCAGCAGTTACTCCCGGACGGACGTGAACACTGAAGCTTTCTTT.

This clonotype showed up many times. This chain uses TRBV20-1 with TRBJ2-7; the match to TRBD2 covers 9 bases. CDR1 is DFQATT and CDR2 is SNEGSKA in the germline V gene (reference sequence). V gave up 1 base and J gave up 5 bases; unmatched junction bases: 3. CDR3 size: 13 residues. CDR3 DNA: TGCAGTGCTAGAGGAGGGACTAGCCACGAGCAGTACTTC. Its translation: CSARGGTSHEQYF.

This clonotype has just a few counts. J is TRBJ2-2 and V is TRBV5-1, with 8 bases matching TRBD1. The J segment lost 4 bases and the V segment lost 0 bases, leaving 8 bases of the junction unmatched. This CDR3 region has 17 residues. Germline loops: CDR1 SGHRS, CDR2 YFSETQ. In nucleotides, the CDR3 is TGCGCCAGCAGCTTGGTGGCAGGGGGCCGAGGCACCGGGGAGCTGTTTTTT. Protein sequence: CASSLVAGGRGTGELFF.

Ten or more counts support this clonotype. The chain employs TRBV28 and TRBJ1-5, with TRBD1 matching over 9 bases. CDR1 is MDHEN, CDR2 SYDVKM, per germline. V shed 5 bases, J shed 0 bases, and the junction held 5 bases outside the gene matches. The CDR3 loop spans 16 amino acids. CDR3 sequence: CASSGGTGHSNQPQHF. CDR3 nucleotide sequence: TGTGCCAGCAGTGGGGGGACAGGGCATAGCAATCAGCCCCAGCATTTT.

This clonotype was counted ten times or more. This sequence joins TRBV2 and TRBJ1-1, with TRBD1 as a possible D gene (5 bases). V was pared by 5 bases and J by 0 bases, with 16 bases between. Per the germline V gene, CDR1 is SNHLY and CDR2 is FYNNEI. This CDR3 region has 16 residues. The CDR3 DNA reads TGTGCCAGCAGTAAATCACCGGGACCCTTGAACACTGAAGCTTTCTTT. It is translated as CASSKSPGPLNTEAFF.

This clonotype was counted between two and nine times. The chain links TRBV5-8 to TRBJ2-2; tentatively, D is TRBD1 (5 bases). Germline V gene sequence: CDR1 SGHTS, CDR2 YDEGEE. The CDR3 is made up of 18 amino acids. The V end lost 1 base, the J end lost 3 bases, and 19 bases lay between the germline ends. The CDR3 sequence: CASSLSWQGLGDTGELFF. The CDR3 DNA follows: TGTGCCAGCAGCTTGTCGTGGCAGGGTCTTGGGGACACCGGGGAGCTGTTTTTT. The entire variable domain, with the rest obtained from reference TRBV5-8 and TRBJ2-2, is as follows: EAGVTQSPTHLIKTRGQQATLRCSPISGHTSVYWYQQALGLGLQFLLWYDEGEERNRGNFPPRFSGRQFPNYSSELNVNALELEDSALYLCASSLSWQGLGDTGELFFGEGSRLTVL.

This clonotype was seen more than once but under ten times. V usage is TRBV6-1 and J usage is TRBJ1-1, with 7 positions matching TRBD1. This CDR3 is 16 amino acids long. With 6 bases clipped from V and 1 base from J, the junction kept 11 bases outside the gene matches. Germline loops: CDR1 MNHNS, CDR2 SASEGT. The CDR3 is CASRTGTAPANTEAFF. CDR3 sequence (DNA): TGTGCCAGCAGGACAGGGACGGCCCCGGCGAACACTGAAGCTTTCTTT.

This clonotype was picked up a small number of times. This chain uses TRBV20-1 with TRBJ1-4; D is undetermined. The CDR3 consists of 14 residues. The germline V and J ends were trimmed by 6 bases and 0 bases, with 11 bases remaining between them. The germline gives CDR1 DFQATT, CDR2 SNEGSKA (reference sequence). The CDR3 here is CSANPSATNEKLFF. Here the CDR3 DNA reads TGCAGTGCCAATCCATCGGCAACTAATGAAAAACTGTTTTTT.

In this sample, this clonotype turned up many times. The V call is TRBV27, the J call TRBJ1-5; D is uncertain. The ends were cut back, 3 bases at V and 4 bases at J, with 4 bases in the middle. The germline CDR1 and CDR2 sequences are MNHEY and SMNVEV (reference sequence). CDR3 length: 12 residues. The CDR3: CASSFRNQPQHF. CDR3 DNA sequence: TGTGCCAGCAGTTTCAGGAATCAGCCCCAGCATTTT.

This clonotype has more than one count but fewer than ten. J is TRBJ2-3 and V is TRBV10-3, with D possibly matching TRBD2 (6 bases). The CDR3 runs to 15 residues. Germline CDR1 and CDR2: ENHRY and SYGVKD. The V gene lost 0 bases and the J gene lost 1 base, with 8 bases spanning the gap. DNA for the CDR3: TGTGCCATCAGTGAGTCACTAGCCGGCACAGATACGCAGTATTTT. Encoded protein: CAISESLAGTDTQYF.

This clonotype was detected many times. The chain links TRBV7-9 to TRBJ2-7, with TRBD2 matching 12 bases. The CDR3 contains 15 residues. The V gene end was trimmed by 5 bases and the J gene end by 4 bases; junction bases not matched to a gene: 6. CDR1 is SEHNR and CDR2 is FQNEAQ in the germline V gene (reference sequence). As DNA, the CDR3 is TGTGCCAGCAGCCTTCAGACTAGCGGGAGTTACGAGCAGTACTTC. As protein: CASSLQTSGSYEQYF. The whole variable domain, remainder taken from reference TRBV7-9 and TRBJ2-7, is DTGVSQNPRHKITKRGQNVTFRCDPISEHNRLYWYRQTLGQGPEFLTYFQNEAQLEKSRLLSDRFSAERPKGSFSTLEIQRTEQGDSAMYLCASSLQTSGSYEQYFGPGTRLTVT.

In its sample, this clonotype was seen many times. The chain links TRBV10-3 to TRBJ2-7, with D maybe TRBD2 (7 bases). This CDR3 spans 15 amino acids. Per the germline V gene, CDR1 is ENHRY and CDR2 is SYGVKD. Trimming pared 6 bases from V and 2 bases from J, leaving 17 bases between. The CDR3 DNA is TGTGCCATCAGCGGGGGGCCGGTCAGCGCCTACGAGCAGTACTTC. Protein product: CAISGGPVSAYEQYF.

This clonotype showed up many times. The genes are TRBV12-3 or TRBV12-4 and TRBJ2-1; D might be TRBD1 (6 bases). The ends were cut back, 1 base at V and 6 bases at J, with 7 bases in the middle. This CDR3 has 13 residues. CDR3 protein: CASSLGTANEQFF. CDR3 bases: TGTGCCAGCAGTTTAGGGACAGCCAATGAGCAGTTCTTC.

This clonotype was counted between two and nine times. A much bigger clone sits one base away, suggesting this may be a read error. This chain connects TRBV20-1 to TRBJ2-1; D is ambiguous. V was trimmed by 6 bases and J by 2 bases, leaving 14 bases between them. The CDR3 length is 14 residues. Germline lookup yields CDR1 DFQATT and CDR2 SNEGSKA (reference sequence). The CDR3 DNA follows: TGCAGTGCCCGGACGGGCATTACCTACAATGAGCAGTTCTTC. Amino acids: CSARTGITYNEQFF.

This clonotype was counted only a few times. The chain has TRBV4-1 and TRBJ2-3; the D gene is possibly TRBD1 (5 bases). The CDR3 is 15 residues long. Germline V gene data show CDR1 as MGHRA and CDR2 as YSYEKL. V lost 1 base and J lost 0, with 8 bases in between. As DNA, the CDR3 is TGCGCCAGCAGCCAAGTAGGGGTTAGCACAGATACGCAGTATTTT. This codes for CASSQVGVSTDTQYF.

There are many counts of this clonotype. V gene TRBV7-8 combines with J gene TRBJ2-1; tentatively, D is TRBD2 (6 bases). V gave up 8 bases and J gave up 0 bases, with 17 bases separating them. This CDR3 is 16 amino acids long. The germline V gene encodes CDR1 SGHVS and CDR2 FQNEAQ. The CDR3 protein is CASGGGGIVSYNEQFF. The DNA of the CDR3 is TGTGCCAGCGGCGGCGGCGGGATCGTCTCCTACAATGAGCAGTTCTTC. Variable domain in full (rest from reference TRBV7-8 and TRBJ2-1): GAGVSQSPRYKVAKRGQDVALRCDPISGHVSLFWYQQALGQGPEFLTYFQNEAQLDKSGLPSDRFFAERPEGSVSTLKIQRTQQEDSAVYLCASGGGGIVSYNEQFFGPGTRLTVL.

At least ten counts were recorded for this clonotype. The V call is TRBV5-6, the J call TRBJ1-2, with D possibly TRBD1 on 6 matching bases. V was clipped by 4 bases and J by 4 bases, with 17 bases between them. Germline V lookup: CDR1 SGHDT, CDR2 YYEEEE. CDR3 length: 15 amino acids. In DNA, the CDR3 is TGTGCCAGCAGCGCCCAACAGGGACGGCGCTATGGCTACACCTTC. It yields the protein CASSAQQGRRYGYTF.

The chain uses TRBV28 and TRBJ2-7; D may be TRBD1 or TRBD2 (6 bases each). Deletions cut 6 bases from V and 6 bases from J, with 9 bases between. CDR1 is MDHEN, CDR2 SYDVKM, per germline. The CDR3 contains 11 residues. The CDR3 loop is CASRGGGEQYF. The CDR3 DNA follows: TGTGCCAGCAGAGGGGGAGGCGAGCAGTACTTC.